This is a list of T cell receptor beta chains from one sample in a study of OX40 agonist ivuxolimab in advanced cancers. This table comes from immunoSEQ multiplex PCR, and its TCRdb copy is limited to in-frame clones, with some not included. The sample gives around 26,000 clones, 80% to 85% of which show up once; approximately 31% is in the top ten. Material: CD4+ or CD8+ T cells sorted from blood, obtained in a trial of the OX40 agonist ivuxolimab. The origin of the receptors is an adult with an advanced solid tumor such as melanoma, head and neck, liver or kidney cancer. Each CDR3 is given with its conserved first and last residue. A D gene is named only where the DNA matches it firmly. Size tells how often a clone was seen (once, few, many) or the class of an expanded clone, and some rows leave it out.

TRBV5-1,TRBJ2-7,-,TRBD2,TGCGCCAGCAGCTTGGCAGAGACTAGCCTTTTCTGGCCCTACGAGCAGTACTTC,CASSLAETSLFWPYEQYF
TRBV7-9,TRBJ2-2,medium-sized,-,TGTGCCAGCAGCTTGTCCGGGGAGCTGTTTTTT,CASSLSGELFF
TRBV13,TRBJ2-1,few,TRBD2,TGTGCCAGCAGCTCTCCGACTAGCGAGTCCAATGAGCAGTTCTTC,CASSSPTSESNEQFF
TRBV28,TRBJ2-1,-,-,TGTGCCAGCAGCCGTTCGGGGGCCTTGAACAATGAGCAGTTCTTC,CASSRSGALNNEQFF
TRBV11-2,TRBJ2-7,-,TRBD2,TGTGCCAGCAGCTTGTCTTACGGGACTAGCGGGAAGTACGAGCAGTACTTC,CASSLSYGTSGKYEQYF
TRBV5-6,TRBJ2-7,-,TRBD2,TGTGCCAGCAGCTTGGCCCTAGCGGGGGGGCTGCACGAGCAGTACTTC,CASSLALAGGLHEQYF
TRBV11-1,TRBJ2-7,once,-,TGTGCCAGCAGCTTAACCCTCGAGCAGTATTTC,CASSLTLEQYF
TRBV7-8,TRBJ2-1,few,TRBD1,TGTGCCAGCAGCTTAGGACAGGGGTTTTTGAATGAGCAGTTCTTC,CASSLGQGFLNEQFF
TRBV9,TRBJ1-1,-,-,TGTGCCAGCAGCGCACTGTCCGAAGATGACACTGAAGCTTTCTTT,CASSALSEDDTEAFF
TRBV5-1,TRBJ1-1,-,TRBD1,TGCGCCAGCAGCCAAAATCCCAGACAGGGCGGCCGTGAAGCTTTCTTT,CASSQNPRQGGREAFF
TRBV7-8,TRBJ2-5,-,-,TGTGCCAGCAGCTTAGCTTTGGAAGAGACCCAGTACTTC,CASSLALEETQYF
TRBV19,TRBJ1-5,-,-,TGTGCCAGTAGCACCTCCGGGGGGGGCAGGAATCAGCCCCAGCATTTT,CASSTSGGGRNQPQHF
TRBV28,TRBJ2-7,-,TRBD2,TGTGCCAGCAGAAGCGGGAGGGCCTGGCTCGAGCAGTACTTC,CASRSGRAWLEQYF
TRBV7-9,TRBJ2-3,-,-,TGTGCCAGCAGCTTATTTCCGGAGGTCGCAGATACGCAGTATTTT,CASSLFPEVADTQYF
TRBV7-6,TRBJ1-2,-,TRBD1,TGTGCCAGCAGCTCCCTCGGGACAGCCAATAAGGATGGCTACACCTTC,CASSSLGTANKDGYTF
TRBV28,TRBJ2-1,once,-,TGTGCCAGCAGCTGGGGGATAAACAATGAGCAGTTCTTC,CASSWGINNEQFF
TRBV7-8,TRBJ2-6,-,-,TGTGCCAGCAGCTTACTGGCTGGGGCCAACGTCCTGACTTTC,CASSLLAGANVLTF
TRBV6-5,TRBJ1-1,few,-,TGTGCCAGCAGTTTGGGGGGAGGAACTGAAGCTTTCTTT,CASSLGGGTEAFF
TRBV19,TRBJ2-7,few,-,TGTGCCAGTAGTACACAGGGAGAAGTCGACGAGCAGTACTTC,CASSTQGEVDEQYF
TRBV19,TRBJ2-6,-,-,TGTGCCAGTGAGGCGGGCTCTGGGGCCAACGTCCTGACTTTC,CASEAGSGANVLTF
TRBV2,TRBJ2-3,-,-,TGTGCCAGCAGCGTAGACGGTAGCACAGATACGCAGTATTTT,CASSVDGSTDTQYF
TRBV7-9,TRBJ2-1,-,-,TGTGCCAGCAGCTTAGTGCAGGGGTCGAATGAGCAGTTCTTC,CASSLVQGSNEQFF